These 4 T cell receptor beta chains were sequenced from one sample in a study of PD-1 blockade in classical Hodgkin lymphoma. The method was immunoSEQ multiplex PCR; TCRdb's version includes in-frame clones alone and lacks a portion of them. The sample contains over 50,000 clones, approximately 84% of which appear only once. All patients experienced relapse after autologous stem cell transplantation, and brentuximab vedotin exposure was variable. The sequences come from peripheral blood mononuclear cells (PBMCs), collected at baseline. The source of these receptors is a human donor with classical Hodgkin lymphoma.

V usage is TRBV27 and J usage is TRBJ2-7, with D perhaps given as TRBD1 or TRBD2 (5 bases each). The CDR3 runs 16 residues. CDR1 and CDR2 (germline): MNHEY, SMNVEV (reference sequence). The V and J ends lost 5 bases and 4 bases respectively, with 21 bases between them. Here the CDR3 DNA reads TGTGCCAGCAGTCCCTGGGGGTCCAGGGTGGGATACGAGCAGTACGTC. Translated: CASSPWGSRVGYEQYV.

The V gene is TRBV5-5, the J gene TRBJ1-1; TRBD1 matches 7 bases. This CDR3 has 14 residues. Germline CDR1 and CDR2: SGHKS and YYEKEE (reference sequence). V trimming: 4 bases; J trimming: 7 bases; junction bases outside the gene matches: 10. CDR3 protein: CASSRDRSKFEAFF. The CDR3 region has the DNA TGTGCCAGCAGCAGGGACAGATCCAAGTTTGAAGCTTTCTTT. The whole variable domain, filled in from reference TRBV5-5 and TRBJ1-1, reads DAGVTQSPTHLIKTRGQQVTLRCSPISGHKSVSWYQQVLGQGPQFIFQYYEKEERGRGNFPDRFSARQFPNYSSELNVNALLLGDSALYLCASSRDRSKFEAFFGQGTRLTVV.

This clone was counted once. The chain links TRBV6-5 to TRBJ1-1, with TRBD1 matching over 9 bases. V lost 5 bases to trimming and J lost 4 bases; unmatched junction nucleotides: 5. This CDR3 has 14 residues. The germline CDR1 and CDR2 sequences are MNHEY and SVGAGI. CDR3 nucleotide sequence: TGTGCCAGCAGTCCGCCGACAGGGGGCACTGAAGCTTTCTTT. Amino acid sequence: CASSPPTGGTEAFF.

The chain carries TRBV4-2 and TRBJ1-2; TRBD1 matches at 7 bases. Per the germline V gene, CDR1 is LGHNA and CDR2 is YNFKEQ. V shed 5 bases, J shed 4 bases, and the junction held 10 bases outside the gene matches. The CDR3 has 15 amino acids. The CDR3 here is CASSSRQGIGYGYTF. The CDR3 DNA is TGTGCCAGCAGCTCCCGACAGGGCATCGGCTATGGCTACACCTTC.